This TCR beta chain was identified during a study of molecular identifiers for immune sequencing clone quantification. Each CDR3 protein is one row after TCRdb ran MiXCR on the PCR reads. The table includes 20,000 to 25,000 distinct CDR3 sequences, approximately 17% detected once. Germline V lookup: CDR1 MNHEY, CDR2 SVGAGI. The V gene lost 2 bases and the J gene lost 7 bases, with 15 bases spanning the gap. The CDR3 is made up of 14 amino acids. Sequencing was performed on naive CD8+ T cells from blood, with Jurkat cell RNA spiked in. Noted subset: FACS-sorted CD8+CD4-CCR7+CD45RA+ naive T cells. The chain couples TRBV6-5 to TRBJ2-7; the D is unclear. The receptor's source is a human donor in good health. Some libraries in this study had Jurkat cell RNA spiked in. CDR3 amino acids: CASSYRQRMSEQYF. The CDR3 region has the DNA TGTGCCAGCAGTTACAGGCAGAGGATGTCGGAGCAGTACTTC.